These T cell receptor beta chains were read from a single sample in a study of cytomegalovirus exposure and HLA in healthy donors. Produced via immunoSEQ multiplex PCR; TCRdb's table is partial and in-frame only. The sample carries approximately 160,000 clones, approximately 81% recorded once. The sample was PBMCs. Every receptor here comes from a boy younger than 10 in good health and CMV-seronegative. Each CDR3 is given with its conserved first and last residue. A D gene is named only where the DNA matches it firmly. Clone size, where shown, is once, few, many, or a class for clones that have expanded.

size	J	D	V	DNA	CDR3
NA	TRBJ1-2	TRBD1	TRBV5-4	TGTGCCAGCAGCCACCCGGACAGGGGTGGCTACACCTTC	CASSHPDRGGYTF
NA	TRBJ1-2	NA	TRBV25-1	TGTGCCAGCAGTGCAACCTACAGGGATGGCTACACCTTC	CASSATYRDGYTF
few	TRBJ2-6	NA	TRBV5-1	TGCGCCAGCAGCTTAGGGAGCTCTGGGGCCAACGTCCTGACTTTC	CASSLGSSGANVLTF
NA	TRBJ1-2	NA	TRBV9	TGTGCCAGCAGCTCCATGGGGAGGGGCTATGGCTACACCTTC	CASSSMGRGYGYTF
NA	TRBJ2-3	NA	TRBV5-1	TGCGCCAGCAGCTCTGGGGCTAGTACAGATACGCAGTATTTT	CASSSGASTDTQYF
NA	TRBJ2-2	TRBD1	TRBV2	TGTGCCAGCAGTTTGACAGGGGGCGCTGATGGCACCGGGGAGCTGTTTTTT	CASSLTGGADGTGELFF
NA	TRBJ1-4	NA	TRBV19	TGTGCCAGTACCCCTTACGGGGGGGGTAGTGAAAAACTGTTTTTT	CASTPYGGGSEKLFF
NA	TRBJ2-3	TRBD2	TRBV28	TGTGCCAGCAGTTCCACTAGCGGGAGACCCACAGATACGCAGTATTTT	CASSSTSGRPTDTQYF
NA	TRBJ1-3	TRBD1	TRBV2	TGTGCCGGAACAGGGGACCCTGGAAACACCATATATTTT	CAGTGDPGNTIYF
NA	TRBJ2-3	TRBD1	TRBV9	TGTGCCAGCAGCGGGACAGGGGGCACAGATACGCAGTATTTT	CASSGTGGTDTQYF
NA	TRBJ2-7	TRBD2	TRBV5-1	TGCGCCAGCAGCGTCCCGGGACTAGCGGGCCTCTACGAGCAGTACTTC	CASSVPGLAGLYEQYF
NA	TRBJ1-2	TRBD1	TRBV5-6	TGTGCCAGCAGCCAGGGGGGTGGCTACACCTTC	CASSQGGGYTF
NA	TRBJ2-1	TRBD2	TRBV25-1	TGTGCCAGCAGTGACCCCCGACTAGCGGGAGGGGGGGTGCAGTTCTTC	CASSDPRLAGGGVQFF
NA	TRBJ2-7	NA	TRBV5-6	TGTGCCAGCAGCTTATGGCGGAATCCCTACGAGCAGTACTTC	CASSLWRNPYEQYF
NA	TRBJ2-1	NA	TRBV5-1	TGCGCCAGCAGCTTGGATAGCAGCCCGGACAATGAGCAGTTCTTC	CASSLDSSPDNEQFF
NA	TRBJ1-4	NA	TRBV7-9	TGTGCCAGCAGCTTAAGCACAGTCAATGAAAAACTGTTTTTT	CASSLSTVNEKLFF
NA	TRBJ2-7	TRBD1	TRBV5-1	TGCGCCAGCAGCTTGACAGGGGACCAGACCTACGAGCAGTACTTC	CASSLTGDQTYEQYF
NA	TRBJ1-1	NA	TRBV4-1	TGCGCCAGCAGCCAAGTAAAGGGGGTAGGTACTGAAGCTTTCTTT	CASSQVKGVGTEAFF
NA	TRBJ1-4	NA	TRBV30	TGTGCCTGGTCTCAGACAGTTGAAAAACTGTTTTTT	CAWSQTVEKLFF
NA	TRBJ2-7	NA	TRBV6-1	TGTGCCAGTTGGTACTACGAGCAGTACTTC	CASWYYEQYF
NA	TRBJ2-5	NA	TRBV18	TGTGCCAGCTCACCGGCCAACCAAGAGACCCAGTACTTC	CASSPANQETQYF
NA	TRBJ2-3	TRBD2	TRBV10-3	TGTGCCATCAGTGGGCTAGCGGGAACCGGGGCAGATACGCAGTATTTT	CAISGLAGTGADTQYF
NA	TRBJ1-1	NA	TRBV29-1	TGCAGCGTTGAAGGCGGGGGGGGTAACACTGAAGCTTTCTTT	CSVEGGGGNTEAFF
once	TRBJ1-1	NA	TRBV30	TGTGCCTGGAGTGTATCGGGGGCTGAAGCTTTCTTT	CAWSVSGAEAFF
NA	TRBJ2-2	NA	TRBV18	TGTGCCAGCTCACCGCTGTCGACTTCAAACGGCGGGGAGCTGTTTTTT	CASSPLSTSNGGELFF
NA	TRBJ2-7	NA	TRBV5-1	TGCGCCAGCAACCTTGGGGCAGGATCCTACGAGCAGTACTTC	CASNLGAGSYEQYF
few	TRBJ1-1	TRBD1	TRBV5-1	TGCGCCAGCAGCTTAAGAACAGGGGACCTATTGAACACTGAAGCTTTCTTT	CASSLRTGDLLNTEAFF
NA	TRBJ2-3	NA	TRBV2	TGTGCCAGCAGCGCGCGCGGGGACGGCACAGATACGCAGTATTTT	CASSARGDGTDTQYF
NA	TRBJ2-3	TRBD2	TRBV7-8	TGTGCCAGCATTCTAAGCGGGAGAGGTCCAGATACGCAGTATTTT	CASILSGRGPDTQYF
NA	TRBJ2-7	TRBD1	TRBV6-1	TGTGCCAGCAGTGAAGGGACAGGGGGCCCCTACGAGCAGTACTTC	CASSEGTGGPYEQYF
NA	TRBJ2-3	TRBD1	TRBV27	TGTGCCAGCAGTTTATTCTGGACAGGGCCGCGCGGCCCCACAGATACGCAGTATTTT	CASSLFWTGPRGPTDTQYF
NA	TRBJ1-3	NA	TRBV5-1	TGCGCCAGCAGCCCAGAGGGAGGCGCGTTTGGAAACACCATATATTTT	CASSPEGGAFGNTIYF